The 13 T cell receptor beta chains below come from one sample, sequenced in a study of blood T cell repertoires in COVID-19 (dated by TCRdb to the early 2020s). Receptor amplification or capture employed the immunoSEQ multiplex PCR assay. The clones in this table, taken by TCRdb from immuneACCESS, are in-frame only. Not every clone is retained; where verified, under half of the shortfall comes from an unresolved V gene, and the cause of the rest is unknown. The sample records about 46,000 clones, approximately 85% of which are singletons. Around 30% of the sample is in the top ten clones. Sequenced sample: peripheral blood. These receptor sequences come from an elderly woman with COVID-19, enrolled during active disease.

The chain combines TRBV5-6 with TRBJ2-2, with a tentative D call TRBD1 (5 bases). CDR1 is SGHDT and CDR2 is YYEEEE in the germline V gene. Trimming shortened V by 4 bases and J by 2 bases, and 15 bases separated the two germline ends. The CDR3 runs to 16 residues. The CDR3 bases are TGTGCCAGCAGCCGAATGGGGCAGTTCAACACCGGGGAGCTGTTTTTT. This encodes CASSRMGQFNTGELFF. The entire variable domain, with the rest obtained from reference TRBV5-6 and TRBJ2-2, is as follows: DAGVTQSPTHLIKTRGQQVTLRCSPKSGHDTVSWYQQALGQGPQFIFQYYEEEERQRGNFPDRFSGHQFPNYSSELNVNALLLGDSALYLCASSRMGQFNTGELFFGEGSRLTVL.

The chain is built from TRBV11-2 and TRBJ2-5, with 9 nucleotides matching TRBD2. The CDR3 totals 15 residues. V dropped 5 bases and J dropped 5; count of bases not matched to a gene: 9. In germline, CDR1 is SGHAT, CDR2 FQNNGV. The CDR3 here is CASSTLAGSGETQYF. The CDR3 DNA reads as TGTGCCAGCAGCACCCTAGCGGGAAGCGGGGAGACCCAGTACTTC.

The J gene is TRBJ2-5, the V gene TRBV27; 9 nucleotides agree with TRBD1. The CDR3 runs to 16 residues. With 5 bases clipped from V and 5 bases from J, the junction kept 12 bases outside the gene matches. Germline lookup yields CDR1 MNHEY and CDR2 SMNVEV (reference sequence). The CDR3 DNA reads TGTGCCAGCAGTCTCGGGGGGACAGGGAGGGGTGAGACCCAGTACTTC. Translating it yields CASSLGGTGRGETQYF.

With respect to this clone: Other DNA sequences from this sample encode an identical CDR3 as well. V usage is TRBV2 and J usage is TRBJ2-5; 9 bases line up with TRBD2. This CDR3 comprises 16 residues. With 2 bases clipped from V and 1 base from J, the junction kept 5 bases outside the gene matches. Germline V gives CDR1 SNHLY, CDR2 FYNNEI. The CDR3 sequence: CASSESGGTFQETQYF. CDR3 in DNA: TGTGCCAGCAGTGAAAGCGGGGGGACTTTCCAAGAGACCCAGTACTTC.

Remarks on this clone: An end of the junction differs from the germline gene, which may be a read error. The chain is built from TRBV4-3 and TRBJ2-2, with TRBD2 identical over 9 bases. The CDR3 spans 18 residues. Germline V gene data show CDR1 as LGHNA and CDR2 as YSLEER. The CDR3 DNA follows: TGCGCCGGCAGCCAAGACGCGCGCGGGAGGGCTGGCACCGGGGAGCTGTTTTTT. It is translated as CAGSQDARGRAGTGELFF.

This chain connects TRBV7-2 to TRBJ1-2; D remains unclear. Germline V CDR1 and CDR2: SGHTA, FQGNSA. The CDR3 runs 15 residues. V was cut by 0 bases and J by 5 bases, with 13 bases left in between. The CDR3 bases are TGTGCCAGCAGCTTAGCTGGCCAGAGGGCTTATGGCTACACCTTC. Protein: CASSLAGQRAYGYTF.

J is TRBJ2-7 and V is TRBV15, with TRBD1 matching 9 bases. The CDR3 sequence is 18 residues long. The ends lost 1 base at V and 6 bases at J; junction bases unmatched: 16. The germline gives CDR1 LNHNV, CDR2 YYDKDF (reference sequence). CDR3 sequence (DNA): TGTGCCACCAGCAGAGCCAATAGGGCCGGGACAGGGCCCCGCGAGCAGTACTTC. This codes for CATSRANRAGTGPREQYF.

The chain links TRBV18 to TRBJ1-4, with D hard to call. In germline, CDR1 is KGHSH, CDR2 LQKENI. V dropped 4 bases and J dropped 0 bases, with 18 bases sitting between them. CDR3 length: 18 residues. The CDR3 here is CASSRNSRDPATNEKLFF. The CDR3 coding sequence is TGTGCCAGCTCACGTAATTCCCGGGATCCAGCAACTAATGAAAAACTGTTTTTT. Full variable domain (missing parts from reference TRBV18 and TRBJ1-4): NAGVMQNPRHLVRRRGQEARLRCSPMKGHSHVYWYRQLPEEGLKFMVYLQKENIIDESGMPKERFSAEFPKEGPSILRIQQVVRGDSAAYFCASSRNSRDPATNEKLFFGSGTQLSVL.

The rearrangement uses TRBV7-2 and TRBJ2-4; 11 bases are shared with TRBD1. Germline V gives CDR1 SGHTA, CDR2 FQGNSA. The J segment lost 12 bases and the V segment lost 5 bases, leaving 6 bases of the junction unmatched. The CDR3 is 13 residues long. The CDR3 DNA reads TGTGCCAGCAGCCGGACAGGGGGCTGGGGTCAGTACTTC. This sequence encodes CASSRTGGWGQYF.

The rearrangement joins TRBV7-9 to TRBJ2-3; the D gene is possibly TRBD2 (5 bases). The CDR3 has 16 residues. V was shortened by 3 bases and J by 0 bases, with 13 bases between the two germline ends. In germline, CDR1 is SEHNR, CDR2 FQNEAQ (reference sequence). The CDR3 DNA reads as TGTGCCAGCAGCTTTCCACAAAGCGGAAGCACAGATACGCAGTATTTT. It yields the protein CASSFPQSGSTDTQYF.

The chain carries TRBV3-1 (or the pseudogene TRBV3-2) and TRBJ1-5; D is perhaps TRBD1 (6 bases). Germline V CDR1 and CDR2: LGHDT, YNNKEL (reference sequence). With 5 bases removed from V and 4 bases from J, the gap between germline ends came to 15 bases. The CDR3 is made up of 15 amino acids. The CDR3 bases are TGTGCCAGCAGCGCTGAGACAGGCGGGAATCAGCCCCAGCATTTT. Protein sequence: CASSAETGGNQPQHF.

The V and J genes are TRBV18 and TRBJ1-6; possibly TRBD1 for D (5 bases). V lost 2 bases, J lost 13 bases, and 15 bases lay in between. The CDR3 covers 14 residues. Germline V CDR1 and CDR2: KGHSH, LQKENI. The CDR3 region has the DNA TGTGCCAGCTCACCAGTTCCCTCCGACAGTCCCCTCCACTTT. It codes for CASSPVPSDSPLHF.

The chain has TRBV4-3 and TRBJ2-3; D not certain. Trimming took 0 bases from V and 1 from J, leaving 8 bases between them. The CDR3 runs 15 residues. The V gene's germline CDR1 is LGHNA and CDR2 YSLEER. The CDR3 here is CASSQDYRGTDTQYF. The CDR3 bases are TGCGCCAGCAGCCAAGATTACCGGGGCACAGATACGCAGTATTTT.